These 2 T cell receptor beta chains originate from one sample sequenced in a study of T cells in Graves' hyperthyroidism and ophthalmopathy. RNA transcripts were the template for amplifying TCR beta CDR3 regions. Initially, a first-round RT-PCR of the TCR CDR3 employed the HTBI primer set. TCRdb re-derived calls from the multiplex PCR reads in MiXCR, one entry per CDR3 protein. Seen here are around 490,000 distinct CDR3 sequences, about 20% observed once, and the top ten hold 47%. Sequenced sample: blood. Source of these receptors: a man aged 35 to 55 with Graves' ophthalmopathy.

This clonotype showed up many times. This chain connects TRBV7-9 to TRBJ2-1, with D tentatively TRBD1 (5 bases). Looked up from germline, CDR1 is SEHNR and CDR2 is FQNEAQ (reference sequence). The CDR3 totals 13 residues. V lost 3 bases and J 8 bases, leaving 11 bases between the germline ends. CDR3 protein: CASSFIGAYEQFF. The CDR3 DNA reads TGTGCCAGCAGCTTTATTGGGGCTTATGAGCAGTTCTTC.

This clonotype has a count of ten or more. The chain links TRBV7-9 to TRBJ2-7; 9 bases match TRBD1. V was clipped by 5 bases and J by 2 bases; unmatched bases: 13. Germline CDR1 reads SEHNR; CDR2 reads FQNEAQ (reference sequence). The CDR3 runs to 17 residues. CDR3 nucleotide sequence: TGTGCCAGCAGCAAGCCGGGACAGGGCGTCCGGACCTACGAGCAGTACTTC. Encoded protein: CASSKPGQGVRTYEQYF.